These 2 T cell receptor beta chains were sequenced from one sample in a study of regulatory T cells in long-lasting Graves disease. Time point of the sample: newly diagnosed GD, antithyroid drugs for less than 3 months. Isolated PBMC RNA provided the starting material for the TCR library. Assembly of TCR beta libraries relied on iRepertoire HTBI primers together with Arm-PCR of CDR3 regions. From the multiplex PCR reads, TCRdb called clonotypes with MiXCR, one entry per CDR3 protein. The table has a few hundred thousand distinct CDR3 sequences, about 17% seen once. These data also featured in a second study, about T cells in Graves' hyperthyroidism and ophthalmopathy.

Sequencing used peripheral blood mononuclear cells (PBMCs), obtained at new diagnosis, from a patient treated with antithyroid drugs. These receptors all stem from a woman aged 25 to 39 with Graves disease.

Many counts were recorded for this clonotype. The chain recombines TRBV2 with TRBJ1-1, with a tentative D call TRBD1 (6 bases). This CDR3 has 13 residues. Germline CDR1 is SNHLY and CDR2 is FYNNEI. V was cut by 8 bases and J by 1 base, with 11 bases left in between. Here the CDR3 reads CASRPGANTEAFF. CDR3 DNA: TGTGCCAGCCGCCCGGGGGCGAACACTGAAGCTTTCTTT. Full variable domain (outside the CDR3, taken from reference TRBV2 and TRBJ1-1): EPEVTQTPSHQVTQMGQEVILRCVPISNHLYFYWYRQILGQKVEFLVSFYNNEISEKSEIFDDQFSVERPDGSNFTLKIRSTKLEDSAMYFCASRPGANTEAFFGQGTRLTVV.

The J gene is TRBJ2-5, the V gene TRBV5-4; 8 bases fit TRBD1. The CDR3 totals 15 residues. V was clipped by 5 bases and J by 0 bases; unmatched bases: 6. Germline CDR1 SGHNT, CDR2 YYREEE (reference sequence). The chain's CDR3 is CASSFSRGHQETQYF. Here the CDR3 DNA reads TGTGCCAGCAGTTTCTCCAGGGGGCACCAAGAGACCCAGTACTTC.